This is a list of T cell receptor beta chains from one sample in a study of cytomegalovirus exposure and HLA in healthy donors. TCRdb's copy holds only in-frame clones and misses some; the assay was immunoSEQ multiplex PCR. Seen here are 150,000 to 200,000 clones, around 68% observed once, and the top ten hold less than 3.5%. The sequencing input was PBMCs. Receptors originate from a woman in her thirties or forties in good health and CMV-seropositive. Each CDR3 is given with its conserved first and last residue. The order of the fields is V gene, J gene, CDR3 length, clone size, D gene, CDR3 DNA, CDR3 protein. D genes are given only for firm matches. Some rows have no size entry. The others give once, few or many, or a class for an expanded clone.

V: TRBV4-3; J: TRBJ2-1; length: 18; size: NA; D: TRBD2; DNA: TGCGCCAGCAGCCAAGTAGATTTAGCGGGAGAGTTCTACAATGAGCAGTTCTTC; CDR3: CASSQVDLAGEFYNEQFF
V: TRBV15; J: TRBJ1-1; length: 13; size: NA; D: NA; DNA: TGTGCCACCCGCTGGGCCCGAAACACTGAAGCTTTCTTT; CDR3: CATRWARNTEAFF
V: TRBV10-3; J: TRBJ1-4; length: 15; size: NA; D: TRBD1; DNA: TGTGCCATCAGGGAGCCGACAGGGAGGACTGAAAAACTGTTTTTT; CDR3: CAIREPTGRTEKLFF
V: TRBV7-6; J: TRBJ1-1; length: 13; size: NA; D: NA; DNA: TGTGCCAGCAGCTTTTATCCGAACACTGAAGCTTTCTTT; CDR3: CASSFYPNTEAFF
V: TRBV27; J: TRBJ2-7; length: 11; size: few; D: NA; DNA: TGTGCCAGCAGTTTCCTCTACGAGCAGTACTTC; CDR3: CASSFLYEQYF
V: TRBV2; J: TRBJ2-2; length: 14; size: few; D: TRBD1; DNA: TGTGCCAGCAGCCTTACAGGGGGCACCGGGGAGCTGTTTTTT; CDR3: CASSLTGGTGELFF
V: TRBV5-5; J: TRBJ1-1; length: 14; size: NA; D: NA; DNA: TGTGCCAGCAGCGATGGACAGACGAACACTGAAGCTTTCTTT; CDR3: CASSDGQTNTEAFF
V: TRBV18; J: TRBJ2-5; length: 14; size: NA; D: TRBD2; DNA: TGTGCCAGCTCACCGACTAGCGGCCAAGAGACCCAGTACTTC; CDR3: CASSPTSGQETQYF
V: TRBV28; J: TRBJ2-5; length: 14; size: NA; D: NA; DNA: TGTGCCAGCAGTTCGGGACAATCGGGAGAGACCCAGTACTTC; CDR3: CASSSGQSGETQYF
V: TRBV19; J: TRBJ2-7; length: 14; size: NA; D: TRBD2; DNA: TGTGCCAGTAGACCTAGCGGGAGGCTGTACGAGCAGTACTTC; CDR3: CASRPSGRLYEQYF
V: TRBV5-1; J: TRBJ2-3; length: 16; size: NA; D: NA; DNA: TGCGCCAGCAGCTTGAATGGCGCGGGCAACACAGATACGCAGTATTTT; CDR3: CASSLNGAGNTDTQYF
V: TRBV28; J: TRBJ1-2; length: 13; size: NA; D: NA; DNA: TGTGCCAGTGAAACGGGAACCAACTATGGCTACACCTTC; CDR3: CASETGTNYGYTF
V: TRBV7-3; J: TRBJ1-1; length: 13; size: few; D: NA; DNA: TGTGCCAGCAGCTGGACAGTGAACACTGAAGCTTTCTTT; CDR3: CASSWTVNTEAFF
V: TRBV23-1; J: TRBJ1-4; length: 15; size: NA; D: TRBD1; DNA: TGCGCCAGCAGTCAACCGGACAGGGGAGGTGAAAAACTGTTTTTT; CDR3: CASSQPDRGGEKLFF
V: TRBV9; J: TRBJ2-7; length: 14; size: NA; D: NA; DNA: TGTGCCAGCAGCCCTACAGCGGAAATCTACGAGCAGTACTTC; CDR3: CASSPTAEIYEQYF
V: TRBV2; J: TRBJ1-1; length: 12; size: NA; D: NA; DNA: TGTGCCAGCAGTGAGGTCCCCAGGGCGGCTTTCTTT; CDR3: CASSEVPRAAFF
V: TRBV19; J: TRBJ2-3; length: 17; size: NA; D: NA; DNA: TGTGCCAGTAGTAAGTCCAGCGGGCCAGCGACTACAGATACGCAGTATTTT; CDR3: CASSKSSGPATTDTQYF
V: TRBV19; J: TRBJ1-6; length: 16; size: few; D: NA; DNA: TGTGCCAGTAGTCTAGAACTGAGCTCCTATAATTCACCCCTCCACTTT; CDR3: CASSLELSSYNSPLHF
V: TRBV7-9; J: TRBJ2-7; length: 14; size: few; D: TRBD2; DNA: TGTGCCAGCAGTCGAACTAGCGGGGCGTACGAGCAGTACTTC; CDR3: CASSRTSGAYEQYF
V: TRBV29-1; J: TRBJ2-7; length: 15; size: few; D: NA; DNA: TGCAGCGTTGAAGATACCAGGCGATATCCCTACGAGCAGTACTTC; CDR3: CSVEDTRRYPYEQYF
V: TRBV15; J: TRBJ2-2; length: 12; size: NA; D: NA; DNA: TGTGCCACCAGCAGACCAACCGGGGAGCTGTTTTTT; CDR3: CATSRPTGELFF
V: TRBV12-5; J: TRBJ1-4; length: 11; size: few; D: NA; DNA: TGTGCTAGTGCCGAACTTGGAAAACTGTTTTTT; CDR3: CASAELGKLFF
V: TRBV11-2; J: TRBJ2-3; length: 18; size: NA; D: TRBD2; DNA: TGTGCCAGCAGCTTAGCCCTAATAGCGGGAGGGGGGTCAGATACGCAGTATTTT; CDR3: CASSLALIAGGGSDTQYF
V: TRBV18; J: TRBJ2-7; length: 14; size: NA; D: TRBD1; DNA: TGTGCCAGCTCACCCGGGACAGGACGTTACGAGCAGTACTTC; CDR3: CASSPGTGRYEQYF
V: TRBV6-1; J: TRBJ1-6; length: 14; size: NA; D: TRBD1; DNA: TGTGCCAGTAAACAGGGGGCGAATAATTCACCCCTCCACTTT; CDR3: CASKQGANNSPLHF
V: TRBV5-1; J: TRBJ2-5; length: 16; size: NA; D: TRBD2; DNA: TGCGCCAGCTCAATTCTTAGCGGGGGGGCCGGAGAGACCCAGTACTTC; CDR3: CASSILSGGAGETQYF
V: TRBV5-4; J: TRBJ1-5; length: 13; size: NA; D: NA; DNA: TGTGCCAGCAGCTTGTACGGGGATCAGCCCCAGCATTTT; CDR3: CASSLYGDQPQHF
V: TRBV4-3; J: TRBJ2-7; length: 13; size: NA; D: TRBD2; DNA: TGCGCCAGCAGCCGGGAGGGCTGGCACGAGCAGTACTTC; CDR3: CASSREGWHEQYF
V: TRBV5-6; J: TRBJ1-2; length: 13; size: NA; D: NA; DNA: TGTGCCAGCAGCTTGGACAGACCCTATGGCTACACCTTC; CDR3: CASSLDRPYGYTF
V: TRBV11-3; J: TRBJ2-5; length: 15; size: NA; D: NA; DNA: TGTGCCAGCAGCTTGGGGCAGGGGCTTCAAGAGACCCAGTACTTC; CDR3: CASSLGQGLQETQYF